The 25 T cell receptor beta chains below all came from one sample that was sequenced in a study of T cell responses to AZD1222 COVID-19 vaccine. Only in-frame clones appear in the TCRdb table, and some are missing; sequencing was by immunoSEQ multiplex PCR. The repertoire has 100,000 to 120,000 clones, around nine tenths of them found once; the top ten carry approximately 2.7%. Specimen: peripheral blood, collected 28 days after the second AZD1222 dose. All receptors derive from an adult who received the AZD1222 COVID-19 vaccine.

V usage is TRBV7-8 and J usage is TRBJ2-5; the match to TRBD1 covers 7 bases. From germline, CDR1 is SGHVS and CDR2 FQNEAQ. The CDR3 contains 15 residues. J lost 3 bases, V lost 5 bases, and 9 bases had no gene match. CDR3 nucleotide sequence: TGTGCCAGCAGCCCCCAACTTACAGGGGAAGAGACCCAGTACTTC. Translation: CASSPQLTGEETQYF. The variable domain in full, with the rest retrieved from reference TRBV7-8 and TRBJ2-5, is GAGVSQSPRYKVAKRGQDVALRCDPISGHVSLFWYQQALGQGPEFLTYFQNEAQLDKSGLPSDRFFAERPEGSVSTLKIQRTQQEDSAVYLCASSPQLTGEETQYFGPGTRLLVL.

This chain uses TRBV4-3 with TRBJ2-7, with D unresolved. The V end was cut by 0 bases, the J end by 2 bases, with 11 bases between. This CDR3 is built from 15 residues. Germline CDR1 is LGHNA and CDR2 is YSLEER. The CDR3 DNA sequence: TGCGCCAGCAGCCAAGATATGCACAAGGCCTACGAGCAGTACTTC. Translation gives CASSQDMHKAYEQYF.

The genes are TRBV6-5 and TRBJ2-5; D gene ambiguous. The germline V and J ends were trimmed by 5 bases and 5 bases, with 18 bases remaining between them. The germline CDR1 and CDR2 sequences are MNHEY and SVGAGI. This CDR3 is 15 amino acids long. The CDR3 loop is CASSLRPSPFETQYF. The CDR3 DNA reads as TGTGCCAGCAGTCTCCGACCGAGTCCATTCGAGACCCAGTACTTC.

The CDR3 nucleotides are TGTGCCAGCAGCCCCCACTCCGGGGAGGCCTCCCAAGAGACCCAGTACTTC. Encoded protein: CASSPHSGEASQETQYF. This chain joins TRBV9 and TRBJ2-5, with D perhaps TRBD2 (6 bases). V lost 4 bases to trimming and J lost 1 base, with 20 bases between them. The CDR3 extends over 17 amino acids. Per the germline V gene, CDR1 is SGDLS and CDR2 is YYNGEE.

The chain is built from TRBV7-7 and TRBJ2-5, with TRBD2 matching over 8 bases. In germline, CDR1 is SSHAT, CDR2 FNYEAQ (reference sequence). The length of the CDR3 is 14 residues. The CDR3 DNA sequence: TGTGCTAGTTCCTCTAGCGGGCTATTAGAGACCCAGTACTTC. Encoded protein: CASSSSGLLETQYF.

The chain employs TRBV10-2 and TRBJ2-1, with 8 nucleotides matching TRBD2. The CDR3 has 16 amino acids. V lost 7 bases, J lost 2 bases, and 10 bases stayed unmatched. CDR1 is WSHSY, CDR2 SAAADI, per germline. CDR3 residues: CASTARLASTYNEQFF. CDR3 DNA: TGCGCCAGCACTGCCCGACTAGCGTCTACCTACAATGAGCAGTTCTTC.

The rearrangement links TRBV29-1 to TRBJ2-5, with 10 nucleotides matching TRBD2. V gave up 7 bases and J gave up 1 base; unmatched junction bases: 12. The CDR3 is made up of 16 amino acids. Germline V gene sequence: CDR1 SQVTM, CDR2 ANQGSEA. This CDR3 reads CSGQKPGLASQETQYF. For the CDR3, the DNA is TGCAGCGGGCAAAAGCCGGGACTAGCGAGCCAAGAGACCCAGTACTTC.

This chain joins TRBV29-1 and TRBJ2-5, with 8 bases fitting TRBD1. With 6 bases clipped from V and 5 bases from J, the junction kept 8 bases outside the gene matches. Per the germline V gene, CDR1 is SQVTM and CDR2 is ANQGSEA. The CDR3 is 13 amino acids. The CDR3 is CSVSSRDRETQYF. CDR3 bases: TGCAGCGTCTCATCCCGGGACAGGGAGACCCAGTACTTC.

This rearrangement joins TRBV5-6 to TRBJ1-6, with D possibly being TRBD1 (5 bases). CDR1 is SGHDT, CDR2 YYEEEE, per germline. V lost 4 bases, J lost 7 bases, and 15 bases lay in between. This CDR3 has 15 amino acids. The DNA for the CDR3 is TGTGCCAGCAGCGGGGATCAGGGCACGAATTCACCCCTCCACTTT. This translates into CASSGDQGTNSPLHF.

The chain employs TRBV2 and TRBJ1-6; D ambiguous. The V gene's germline CDR1 is SNHLY and CDR2 FYNNEI. This CDR3 spans 17 amino acids. V lost 6 bases and J lost 7, with 22 bases in between. The CDR3 bases are TGTGCCAGCAGCGGATCGGCCAGAACTATTATGAATTCACCCCTCCACTTT. Amino acid sequence: CASSGSARTIMNSPLHF.

The genes are TRBV10-1 and TRBJ2-5; 8 positions match TRBD2. Germline V gene sequence: CDR1 WNHNN, CDR2 SYGVQD (reference sequence). Unmatched junction bases numbered 4, after V lost 5 bases and J lost 2 bases. The CDR3 contains 14 residues. CDR3 amino acids: CASSTGGGQETQYF. CDR3 coding DNA: TGCGCCAGCAGTACCGGGGGGGGGCAAGAGACCCAGTACTTC.

This clone came up once. The CDR3 sequence is CASSAGGDTDTQYF. CDR3 bases: TGTGCCAGCAGTGCAGGGGGGGATACAGATACGCAGTATTTT. The chain employs TRBV6-2 or TRBV6-3 and TRBJ2-3; D possibly uses TRBD1 or TRBD2 (7 bases each). Per the germline V gene, CDR1 is MNHEY and CDR2 is SVGEGT. V dropped 5 bases and J dropped 3 bases, with 12 bases sitting between them. CDR3 length: 14 residues.

The chain employs TRBV2 and TRBJ2-2; 9 nucleotides match TRBD1. Losses at the gene ends were 2 bases for V and 7 bases for J; bases not matched to a gene: 2. This CDR3 has 14 residues. Germline values: CDR1 SNHLY, CDR2 FYNNEI. Here the CDR3 DNA reads TGTGCCAGCAGTGAATTGGGACAGGGCGGGGAGCTGTTTTTT. It encodes CASSELGQGGELFF.

The rearrangement links TRBV5-1 to TRBJ2-5, with D perhaps matching TRBD1 or TRBD2 (6 bases each). Trimming cost V 1 base and J 4 bases, with 11 bases left between them. Germline lookup yields CDR1 SGHRS and CDR2 YFSETQ. The CDR3 is 14 residues long. The CDR3 spells CASSLPQGGETQYF. Written as DNA, the CDR3 is TGCGCCAGCAGCTTGCCACAGGGAGGAGAGACCCAGTACTTC.

The chain employs TRBV11-3 and TRBJ2-3; 11 nucleotides line up with TRBD2. The V gene's germline CDR1 is SGHNT and CDR2 YENEEA. Losses at the gene ends were 2 bases for V and 5 bases for J; bases not matched to a gene: 9. CDR3 size: 17 residues. The CDR3 here is CASSLTGVAGGQDTQYF. CDR3 nucleotides: TGTGCCAGCAGCTTAACCGGAGTAGCGGGGGGGCAAGATACGCAGTATTTT.

V usage is TRBV7-9 and J usage is TRBJ2-1; 12 nucleotides line up with TRBD2. CDR1 and CDR2 (germline): SEHNR, FQNEAQ (reference sequence). Germline trimming cut 5 bases from V and 7 bases from J; bases unmatched to any gene: 6. This CDR3 comprises 15 residues. The CDR3 sequence: CASSATSGGGNEQFF. The CDR3 DNA follows: TGTGCCAGCAGCGCGACTAGCGGGGGTGGGAATGAGCAGTTCTTC.

The chain joins TRBV5-4 to TRBJ1-2; D perhaps matches TRBD1 (6 bases). The germline V gene encodes CDR1 SGHNT and CDR2 YYREEE (reference sequence). The CDR3 runs 14 residues. Trimming removed 0 bases from V and 3 bases from J, with 9 bases in between. The CDR3 loop reads CASSLGGADYGYTF. The CDR3 DNA follows: TGTGCCAGCAGCTTGGGGGGGGCTGACTATGGCTACACCTTC.

This chain joins TRBV7-9 and TRBJ1-5; tentative D call: TRBD1 (5 bases). The CDR3 is 19 amino acids. Germline CDR1 SEHNR, CDR2 FQNEAQ (reference sequence). The V gene lost 4 bases and the J gene lost 11 bases, with 33 bases spanning the gap. CDR3 in DNA: TGTGCCAGCAGCTCATCCCCTCTCGTTGTTGAGCAGGGCACTGGAGCCCAGCATTTT. This gives the protein CASSSSPLVVEQGTGAQHF.

The chain links TRBV11-3 to TRBJ1-1; TRBD1 matches 9 bases. With 8 bases clipped from V and 11 bases from J, the junction kept 18 bases outside the gene matches. The length of the CDR3 is 15 residues. CDR1 and CDR2 from the germline V gene are SGHNT and YENEEA. CDR3 in DNA: TGTGCCAGCTCTGGAGGGGTAGGGGACAGGGAAGGTGCTTTCTTT. Translated, it gives CASSGGVGDREGAFF.

CDR3 DNA sequence: TGTGCCAGCAGTGAAGAGTGGAACACTGAAGCTTTCTTT. It translates to CASSEEWNTEAFF. The chain combines TRBV6-1 with TRBJ1-1; D not certain. Trimming stripped 1 base from V and 1 base from J, with 4 bases between. Germline loops: CDR1 MNHNS, CDR2 SASEGT. This CDR3 is 13 amino acids long.

The rearrangement links TRBV4-1 to TRBJ1-2; D is perhaps TRBD1 (5 bases). With 0 bases removed from V and 3 bases from J, the gap between germline ends came to 11 bases. The germline gives CDR1 MGHRA, CDR2 YSYEKL. The CDR3 sequence is 15 residues long. The CDR3: CASSQEGRQHYGYTF. CDR3 coding DNA: TGCGCCAGCAGCCAAGAAGGGAGACAGCACTATGGCTACACCTTC.

The CDR3 DNA sequence: TGTGCCAGCAGCTTCGGACAGTTAACTGAAGCTTTCTTT. Its translation is CASSFGQLTEAFF. The V and J genes are TRBV7-2 and TRBJ1-1; D may be TRBD1 (6 bases). The CDR3 sequence is 13 residues long. V was trimmed by 3 bases and J by 5 bases, leaving 10 bases between them. Germline-derived CDR1 and CDR2 are SGHTA and FQGNSA.

This chain links TRBV12-3 or TRBV12-4 with TRBJ1-5, with D hard to call. The CDR3 has 11 amino acids. The ends were cut back, 6 bases at V and 11 bases at J, with 11 bases in the middle. DNA for the CDR3: TGTGCCAGCAGCGGTAGCCGGGCCCAGCATTTT. Translating it yields CASSGSRAQHF.

This clone was counted once. The chain uses TRBV10-3 and TRBJ2-3, with TRBD2 as a possible D gene (6 bases). Germline V gives CDR1 ENHRY, CDR2 SYGVKD. This CDR3 contains 15 residues. Trimming pared 6 bases from V and 2 bases from J, leaving 15 bases between. Here the CDR3 reads CAISERGSSTDTQYF. The CDR3, as DNA: TGTGCCATCAGCGAACGGGGGTCTTCCACAGATACGCAGTATTTT.

The genes are TRBV20-1 and TRBJ1-5, with D unclear. V was pared by 5 bases and J by 6 bases, with 8 bases between. The CDR3 is 11 residues long. CDR1 is DFQATT, CDR2 SNEGSKA, per germline (reference sequence). CDR3 amino acids: CSAAGGQPQHF. Written as DNA, the CDR3 is TGCAGTGCTGCCGGTGGTCAGCCCCAGCATTTT.